This is a list of T cell receptor beta chains from one sample in a study of blood T cell repertoires in COVID-19. Profiled with immunoSEQ multiplex PCR; TCRdb holds only in-frame clones, not every one. The sample holds some 160,000 clones, roughly 86% seen once. Sequencing was performed on peripheral blood. The receptors stem from a woman aged 80 or over with COVID-19, enrolled during active disease. Each CDR3 is given with its conserved first and last residue. The D gene is left open where the match is weak. Rows may omit the clone size; those that give it use once, few, many or a size class.

V gene	clone size	D gene	J gene	CDR3 protein	CDR3 DNA
TRBV19	NA	TRBD1	TRBJ1-6	CASSISGQGTNNSPLHF	TGTGCCAGTAGTATAAGCGGACAGGGCACGAATAATTCACCCCTCCACTTT
TRBV21-1	NA	NA	TRBJ2-4	CASSKTSEGMVASPNIQYF	TGTGCCAGCAGCAAAACCTCGGAGGGGATGGTGGCTTCTCCCAACATTCAGTACTTC
TRBV19	NA	NA	TRBJ1-4	CASTRNEKLFF	TGTGCCAGTACCCGTAATGAAAAACTGTTTTTT
TRBV5-4	NA	NA	TRBJ2-7	CASSPDGAGAYEQYF	TGTGCCAGCAGCCCGGACGGGGCAGGGGCCTACGAGCAGTACTTC
TRBV7-3	once	NA	TRBJ2-7	CASSLTASQSLYF	TGTGCCAGCAGCTTAACCGCCAGTCAAAGTCTGTACTTC
TRBV7-2	NA	NA	TRBJ2-2	CASSLVAGRNTGELFF	TGTGCCAGCAGCTTAGTGGCGGGGAGGAACACCGGGGAGCTGTTTTTT
TRBV28	NA	NA	TRBJ1-4	CASKLGRLEKLFF	TGTGCCAGCAAACTCGGGAGGCTCGAAAAACTGTTTTTT
TRBV24-1	NA	TRBD1	TRBJ2-1	CATSVRTGSDEQFF	TGTGCCACCAGTGTCCGGACAGGGAGCGATGAGCAGTTCTTC
TRBV3-1/TRBV3-2	NA	NA	TRBJ2-6	CASSLSSGANVLTF	TGTGCCAGCAGCCTGAGCTCTGGGGCCAACGTCCTGACTTTC
TRBV6-5	NA	NA	TRBJ2-1	CASSYSTTTSYNEQFF	TGTGCCAGCAGTTACTCGACTACGACCTCCTACAATGAGCAGTTCTTC
TRBV19	once	NA	TRBJ1-1	CASSISLLMTEAFF	TGTGCCAGTAGTATTAGTCTCTTGATGACTGAAGCTTTCTTT
TRBV6-5	NA	TRBD2	TRBJ2-1	CASRLAGAHNEQFF	TGTGCCAGCAGGCTAGCGGGAGCGCACAATGAGCAGTTCTTC
TRBV3-1/TRBV3-2	few	TRBD2	TRBJ2-2	CASSPGGDTGELFF	TGTGCCAGCAGCCCGGGGGGGGACACCGGGGAGCTGTTTTTT
TRBV25-1	NA	TRBD1	TRBJ1-1	CASSATGFTEAFF	TGTGCCAGCAGTGCGACAGGGTTCACTGAAGCTTTCTTT
TRBV5-6	NA	NA	TRBJ2-3	CASSLGAGSTDTQYF	TGTGCCAGCAGCTTGGGCGCGGGAAGCACAGATACGCAGTATTTT
TRBV5-1	NA	TRBD1	TRBJ1-4	CASSWGTDLNEKLFF	TGCGCCAGCAGCTGGGGGACAGACCTGAATGAAAAACTGTTTTTT
TRBV3-1/TRBV3-2	NA	TRBD1	TRBJ1-1	CASSRWTGGMNTEAFF	TGTGCCAGCAGCCGGTGGACAGGGGGGATGAACACTGAAGCTTTCTTT
TRBV5-1	NA	TRBD1	TRBJ2-2	CASSLGQGVRGTGELFF	TGCGCCAGCAGCCTGGGACAGGGGGTTAGAGGCACCGGGGAGCTGTTTTTT
TRBV29-1	NA	TRBD1	TRBJ1-1	CSVVPAGGWNTEAFF	TGCAGCGTTGTTCCAGCAGGGGGGTGGAACACTGAAGCTTTCTTT
TRBV5-6	once	NA	TRBJ1-2	CASSFPRTEGYTF	TGTGCCAGCAGCTTCCCTCGGACTGAAGGCTACACCTTC
TRBV14	NA	NA	TRBJ1-1	CASSPRQPNTEAFF	TGTGCCAGCAGCCCTCGACAGCCGAACACTGAAGCTTTCTTT
TRBV12-3/TRBV12-4	NA	NA	TRBJ1-6	CASRLTGPSPLHF	TGTGCCAGCAGGCTCACAGGGCCCTCACCCCTCCACTTT
TRBV19	NA	NA	TRBJ2-3	CASSIVGGRDTQYF	TGTGCCAGTAGTATAGTCGGCGGCAGAGATACGCAGTATTTT
TRBV3-1/TRBV3-2	NA	TRBD2	TRBJ2-7	CVPPGLAVSYEQYF	TGTGTTCCCCCGGGACTAGCGGTTTCCTACGAGCAGTACTTC
TRBV19	NA	NA	TRBJ2-3	CASSIVLFGDTQYF	TGTGCCAGTAGTATAGTACTATTCGGAGATACGCAGTATTTT
TRBV7-9	NA	TRBD1	TRBJ2-3	CASSLMTGLGTDTQYF	TGTGCCAGCAGCTTGATGACAGGGCTGGGCACAGATACGCAGTATTTT
TRBV20-1	few	TRBD2	TRBJ2-3	CSASQAGGILTDTQYF	TGCAGTGCTAGTCAAGCGGGAGGGATCCTCACAGATACGCAGTATTTT
TRBV18	NA	NA	TRBJ1-4	CASSPQSTNEKLFF	TGTGCCAGCTCACCCCAATCAACTAATGAAAAACTGTTTTTT
TRBV28	NA	TRBD1	TRBJ1-5	CASSLRGGGQPQHF	TGTGCCAGCAGTTTAAGAGGGGGCGGACAGCCCCAGCATTTT
TRBV19	few	NA	TRBJ2-1	CASNTGYNEQFF	TGTGCCAGTAACACAGGGTACAATGAGCAGTTCTTC
TRBV5-6	once	TRBD1	TRBJ2-3	CASSRGQSDTQYF	TGTGCCAGCAGCCGGGGACAGTCAGATACGCAGTATTTT
TRBV27	NA	TRBD1	TRBJ1-6	CASSLMGQGTNSPLHF	TGTGCCAGCAGTTTAATGGGACAGGGTACAAATTCACCCCTCCACTTT
TRBV18	few	TRBD2	TRBJ2-1	CASSPGGSFEQFF	TGTGCCAGCTCACCGGGCGGGAGTTTTGAGCAGTTCTTC
TRBV9	NA	TRBD2	TRBJ2-5	CASSVGTSGRITETQYF	TGTGCCAGCAGCGTAGGTACTAGCGGGAGGATCACAGAGACCCAGTACTTC
TRBV11-2	NA	NA	TRBJ2-3	CASSLGRGGSTDTQYF	TGTGCCAGCAGCTTAGGGAGAGGGGGAAGCACAGATACGCAGTATTTT
TRBV5-1	NA	TRBD2	TRBJ2-2	CASSMTSGGDTGELFF	TGCGCCAGCAGCATGACTAGCGGGGGAGACACCGGGGAGCTGTTTTTT
TRBV4-2	NA	NA	TRBJ1-2	CASSQGRQSNYGYTF	TGTGCCAGCAGCCAAGGTAGACAGAGCAACTATGGCTACACCTTC
TRBV7-9	NA	TRBD2	TRBJ2-1	CASRRTSGSRNEQFF	TGTGCCAGCAGGCGGACTAGCGGGAGTAGGAATGAGCAGTTCTTC
TRBV15	NA	NA	TRBJ2-1	CATSRDHAGEQFF	TGTGCCACCAGCAGAGATCATGCGGGGGAGCAGTTCTTC
TRBV6-5	few	NA	TRBJ2-5	CASRGGGRETQYF	TGTGCCAGCAGAGGTGGCGGGCGGGAGACCCAGTACTTC
TRBV4-1	NA	TRBD2	TRBJ2-3	CASRTSGTDTQYF	TGCGCCAGCCGGACTAGCGGCACAGATACGCAGTATTTT
TRBV4-3	NA	TRBD2	TRBJ2-3	CASSQDHSGSETDTQYF	TGCGCCAGCAGCCAAGATCATAGCGGGAGTGAGACAGATACGCAGTATTTT
TRBV11-3	once	TRBD2	TRBJ2-2	CASSGGGASTAGELFF	TGTGCCAGCAGCGGCGGGGGGGCCTCGACCGCCGGGGAGCTGTTTTTT
TRBV6-2/TRBV6-3	NA	NA	TRBJ1-5	CASSGTGVENQPQHF	TGTGCCAGCAGCGGGACGGGGGTTGAGAATCAGCCCCAGCATTTT
TRBV7-9	NA	TRBD2	TRBJ2-3	CASSQGLAGGPADTQYF	TGTGCCAGCAGCCAGGGACTAGCGGGAGGGCCGGCAGATACGCAGTATTTT
TRBV2	NA	TRBD2	TRBJ2-1	CASSVGLAGDAEQFF	TGTGCCAGCAGCGTAGGGTTAGCGGGAGATGCTGAGCAGTTCTTC
TRBV29-1	few	NA	TRBJ2-2	CSGRGSETGELFF	TGCAGCGGTCGGGGGAGTGAAACCGGGGAGCTGTTTTTT
TRBV6-2/TRBV6-3	NA	TRBD1	TRBJ2-2	CASSPGGVGTGELFF	TGTGCCAGCAGTCCAGGGGGTGTGGGCACCGGGGAGCTGTTTTTT
TRBV19	NA	NA	TRBJ2-5	CASTGVDETQYF	TGTGCCAGTACGGGGGTAGACGAGACCCAGTACTTC
TRBV3-1/TRBV3-2	NA	TRBD1	TRBJ1-6	CASSPPGNRGNSPLHF	TGTGCCAGCAGCCCCCCCGGGAACAGGGGCAATTCACCCCTCCACTTT
TRBV29-1	NA	TRBD2	TRBJ2-1	CSVRGLGSNEQFF	TGCAGCGTCCGCGGACTAGGCTCCAATGAGCAGTTCTTC
TRBV6-1	NA	NA	TRBJ2-7	CASSEGQYEQYF	TGTGCCAGCAGTGAAGGACAGTACGAGCAGTACTTC
TRBV7-3	NA	TRBD1	TRBJ1-2	CASSRDRVDGYTF	TGTGCCAGCAGCCGAGACAGGGTTGATGGCTACACCTTC
TRBV9	NA	TRBD2	TRBJ2-6	CASSREASGASAGANVLTF	TGTGCCAGCAGCAGAGAGGCTAGCGGGGCGTCTGCTGGGGCCAACGTCCTGACTTTC
TRBV6-5	NA	NA	TRBJ2-5	CASRPYQETQYF	TGTGCCAGCCGTCCGTACCAAGAGACCCAGTACTTC
TRBV5-1	NA	NA	TRBJ1-2	CASSSGNGVGYGYTF	TGCGCCAGCAGCTCAGGGAATGGGGTTGGCTATGGCTACACCTTC
TRBV7-2	few	NA	TRBJ1-1	CASSERRATGYTEAFF	TGTGCCAGCAGCGAACGTAGAGCTACAGGGTACACTGAAGCTTTCTTT